The 21 T cell receptor beta chains presented below share a single source sample, sequenced in a study of cytomegalovirus exposure and HLA in healthy donors. A multiplex PCR was run with 60 Vbeta primers and 13 Jbeta primers. Data came from immunoSEQ multiplex PCR; TCRdb stores just in-frame clones and leaves some out. The repertoire includes about 160,000 clones, more than 60% of them detected once, and roughly 6.4% sits in the top ten. The sample consisted of PBMCs. These receptor sequences come from a woman aged 40 to 50 in good health and CMV-seropositive.

The chain uses TRBV5-4 and TRBJ2-3; D may be TRBD2 (5 bases). V lost 3 bases to trimming and J lost 1 base, with 9 bases between them. The CDR3 has 14 amino acids. The germline V gene has CDR1 SGHNT and CDR2 YYREEE (reference sequence). CDR3 nucleotides: TGTGCCAGCAGCTCCGGGGTGGGCACAGATACGCAGTATTTT. Amino acid sequence: CASSSGVGTDTQYF.

V gene TRBV9 combines with J gene TRBJ1-6, with TRBD1 matching over 8 bases. The CDR3 loop spans 14 amino acids. Germline V gene sequence: CDR1 SGDLS, CDR2 YYNGEE. Trimming removed 3 bases from V and 6 bases from J; junction bases left unmatched: 2. CDR3 DNA: TGTGCCAGCAGCGCCGACAGGGGTAATTCACCCCTCCACTTT. It codes for CASSADRGNSPLHF. The entire variable domain, with the rest obtained from reference TRBV9 and TRBJ1-6, is as follows: DSGVTQTPKHLITATGQRVTLRCSPRSGDLSVYWYQQSLDQGLQFLIQYYNGEERAKGNILERFSAQQFPDLHSELNLSSLELGDSALYFCASSADRGNSPLHFGNGTRLTVT.

The CDR3 loop reads CASSLVASGVETQYF. The DNA of the CDR3 is TGTGCCAGCAGCTTAGTGGCCAGCGGGGTGGAGACCCAGTACTTC. V is TRBV7-2 and J is TRBJ2-5; 7 bases fit TRBD2. Germline CDR1 reads SGHTA; CDR2 reads FQGNSA. The length of the CDR3 is 15 residues. The junction had 7 bases not matched to a gene; V was cut back by 1 base and J by 5 bases.

The rearrangement links TRBV6-5 to TRBJ2-3; TRBD1 might be the D (5 bases). The CDR3 loop spans 15 amino acids. Germline lookup yields CDR1 MNHEY and CDR2 SVGAGI. V shed 4 bases and J shed 0 bases, with 11 bases lying between them. The CDR3 DNA sequence: TGTGCCAGCAGTTCAAGGACATTTAGCACAGATACGCAGTATTTT. As protein: CASSSRTFSTDTQYF.

CDR3 sequence reads: CASSRWTGGIDTEAFF. Written as DNA, the CDR3 is TGTGCCAGCAGCCGGTGGACAGGGGGAATAGACACTGAAGCTTTCTTT. J is TRBJ1-1 and V is TRBV14, with TRBD1 matching over 10 bases. The V and J ends lost 4 bases and 3 bases, in that order; junction bases with no gene match: 8. The CDR3 extends over 16 amino acids. Germline V CDR1 and CDR2: SGHDN, FVKESK.

In this sample, this clone turned up once. The V and J genes are TRBV28 and TRBJ1-1; TRBD1 is a possible D gene (6 bases). The CDR3 has 11 amino acids. Between the trimmed V and J ends, which lost 7 bases and 4 bases, there was a span of 7 bases. In germline, CDR1 is MDHEN, CDR2 SYDVKM. The chain's CDR3 is CASTRGTEAFF. Here the CDR3 DNA reads TGTGCCAGCACCAGGGGCACTGAAGCTTTCTTT. Supplemented by reference TRBV28 and TRBJ1-1, the full variable domain reads DVKVTQSSRYLVKRTGEKVFLECVQDMDHENMFWYRQDPGLGLRLIYFSYDVKMKEKGDIPEGYSVSREKKERFSLILESASTNQTSMYLCASTRGTEAFFGQGTRLTVV.

V gene TRBV11-3 combines with J gene TRBJ2-1; 10 bases are shared with TRBD2. The germline V gene has CDR1 SGHNT and CDR2 YENEEA. The CDR3 is 15 amino acids. The trim removed 4 bases at V and 4 bases at J, leaving 4 bases unmatched. The CDR3 loop reads CASSSLAGPYNEQFF. CDR3 nucleotide sequence: TGTGCCAGCAGCTCACTAGCGGGGCCTTACAATGAGCAGTTCTTC.

The CDR3 is CASSFSGGGYEQYF. CDR3 bases: TGTGCCAGCAGCTTTAGCGGGGGGGGTTACGAGCAGTACTTC. V and J are TRBV5-6 and TRBJ2-7; 11 bases agree with TRBD2. The CDR3 is made up of 14 amino acids. Germline assignment: CDR1 SGHDT and CDR2 YYEEEE. Trimming cost V 2 bases and J 4 bases; bases outside gene matches: 2.

The rearrangement joins TRBV2 to TRBJ1-2, with D perhaps TRBD1 (5 bases). The germline gives CDR1 SNHLY, CDR2 FYNNEI. This CDR3 contains 13 residues. The V gene lost 6 bases and the J gene lost 5 bases, with 13 bases spanning the gap. The CDR3, as DNA: TGTGCCAGCAGAATAACGGGGGGTTATGGCTACACCTTC. Amino acid sequence: CASRITGGYGYTF.

A note on this clone: Other nucleotide sequences in the sample specify the same CDR3. V and J are TRBV19 and TRBJ1-2; D is unclear. The CDR3 spans 12 residues. Trimming left V 3 bases short and J 4 bases short, with 6 bases between. Germline CDR1 and CDR2: LNHDA and SQIVND (reference sequence). The CDR3 DNA is TGTGCCAGTAGTATCTCCGTCTATGGCTACACCTTC. Protein sequence: CASSISVYGYTF.

This chain links TRBV10-3 with TRBJ2-5, with 8 bases lining up with TRBD1. The length of the CDR3 is 13 residues. Unmatched junction bases numbered 3, after V lost 8 bases and J lost 1 base. Per the germline V gene, CDR1 is ENHRY and CDR2 is SYGVKD. The CDR3 spells CAIQGQGQETQYF. In DNA form, the CDR3 reads TGTGCCATCCAAGGACAGGGCCAAGAGACCCAGTACTTC.

The sample holds one count of this clone. The genes are TRBV7-2 and TRBJ2-3; 14 positions match TRBD2. The CDR3 covers 16 residues. Germline loops: CDR1 SGHTA, CDR2 FQGNSA. Trimming took 0 bases from V and 7 from J; bases not matched to a gene: 3. CDR3 sequence reads: CASSLAGLAGAHTQYF. CDR3 coding DNA: TGTGCCAGCAGCTTAGCGGGACTAGCGGGGGCACATACGCAGTATTTT. The variable domain in full, with the rest retrieved from reference TRBV7-2 and TRBJ2-3, is GAGVSQSPSNKVTEKGKDVELRCDPISGHTALYWYRQSLGQGLEFLIYFQGNSAPDKSGLPSDRFSAERTGGSVSTLTIQRTQQEDSAVYLCASSLAGLAGAHTQYFGPGTRLTVL.

The V call is TRBV7-9, the J call TRBJ1-5; 9 bases are shared with TRBD1. V lost 5 bases and J lost 4; bases outside the gene matches: 6. CDR3 length: 15 amino acids. The germline V gene encodes CDR1 SEHNR and CDR2 FQNEAQ (reference sequence). In DNA form, the CDR3 reads TGTGCCAGCAGCCCAGCGGACAGGGGAAATCAGCCCCAGCATTTT. Translating it yields CASSPADRGNQPQHF.

CDR3 DNA sequence: TGCGCCAGCAGTCCAGCCGACATCAACACCGGGGAGCTGTTTTTT. This encodes CASSPADINTGELFF. The V call is TRBV4-1, the J call TRBJ2-2; no clear D gene. The CDR3 has 15 amino acids. Trimming took 6 bases from V and 2 from J, leaving 13 bases between them. CDR1 is MGHRA, CDR2 YSYEKL, per germline.

The gene calls are TRBV2 and TRBJ1-1; D gene unclear. This CDR3 comprises 15 residues. Germline V gives CDR1 SNHLY, CDR2 FYNNEI. V dropped 6 bases and J dropped 3 bases, with 17 bases sitting between them. The CDR3 is CASRLEAIADTEAFF. The CDR3 coding sequence is TGTGCCAGCAGGCTAGAGGCCATCGCGGACACTGAAGCTTTCTTT. Supplemented by reference TRBV2 and TRBJ1-1, the full variable domain reads EPEVTQTPSHQVTQMGQEVILRCVPISNHLYFYWYRQILGQKVEFLVSFYNNEISEKSEIFDDQFSVERPDGSNFTLKIRSTKLEDSAMYFCASRLEAIADTEAFFGQGTRLTVV.

This clone was seen just once. This rearrangement joins TRBV10-3 to TRBJ1-1; D ambiguous. V shed 3 bases and J shed 4 bases, with 15 bases lying between them. This CDR3 has 15 amino acids. Germline assignment: CDR1 ENHRY and CDR2 SYGVKD. This CDR3 reads CAISELQLEPTEAFF. As DNA, the CDR3 is TGTGCCATCAGTGAACTCCAGCTAGAACCCACTGAAGCTTTCTTT.

The chain links TRBV6-1 to TRBJ2-3, with 12 bases aligning to TRBD2. The V segment lost 7 bases and the J segment 4 bases; nucleotides outside the gene matches: 6. Germline CDR1 reads MNHNS; CDR2 reads SASEGT. The CDR3 consists of 15 residues. CDR3 in amino acids: CASTLLAGGPDTQYF. CDR3 coding DNA: TGTGCCAGCACCCTACTAGCGGGGGGCCCAGATACGCAGTATTTT.

The rearrangement joins TRBV13 to TRBJ2-1; 11 bases map to TRBD2. V lost 5 bases and J lost 6; bases outside the gene matches: 12. The CDR3 is 17 amino acids. Germline CDR1 PRHDT, CDR2 FYEKMQ (reference sequence). This CDR3 is CASSPLSLAGGVNEQFF. CDR3 nucleotide sequence: TGTGCCAGCAGCCCCCTTAGCCTAGCGGGGGGAGTCAATGAGCAGTTCTTC.

This chain joins TRBV7-6 and TRBJ1-3; D uncertain. Trimming removed 2 bases from V and 0 bases from J, with 14 bases in between. CDR3 size: 17 residues. Germline V lookup: CDR1 SGHVS, CDR2 FNYEAQ. The CDR3 here is CASSLSETRSSGNTIYF. The DNA for the CDR3 is TGTGCCAGCAGCTTAAGTGAGACACGAAGCTCTGGAAACACCATATATTTT.

The CDR3 here is CASGLAAYEQYF. The CDR3, as DNA: TGTGCCAGCGGACTAGCGGCCTACGAGCAGTACTTC. This chain uses TRBV27 with TRBJ2-7; 10 nucleotides agree with TRBD2. Germline V gene lookup returns CDR1 MNHEY and CDR2 SMNVEV (reference sequence). Trimming removed 8 bases from V and 2 bases from J; junction bases left unmatched: 0. The CDR3 is made up of 12 amino acids.

J is TRBJ1-5 and V is TRBV28; D is undetermined. This CDR3 comprises 13 residues. Trimming stripped 5 bases from V and 5 bases from J, with 10 bases between. CDR1 MDHEN and CDR2 SYDVKM come from the germline V gene. The CDR3 region has the DNA TGTGCCAGCAGTAGAGGGTTTTATCAGCCCCAGCATTTT. Its protein is CASSRGFYQPQHF.